This TCR beta chain originates from a study of identical twins. V was pared by 1 base and J by 0 bases, with 6 bases of the junction left unmatched. The germline gives CDR1 MGHRA, CDR2 YSYEKL. The CDR3 has 17 amino acids. Each CDR3 protein is one row after TCRdb ran MiXCR on the 5' RACE reads. In the table there are 640,000 or so distinct CDR3 sequences, roughly 6% of which are singletons. The origin of this receptor is a man aged 18-30 years in good health. What was sequenced was naive T cells sorted from blood. V usage is TRBV4-1 and J usage is TRBJ1-1; 9 bases agree with TRBD1. CDR3 sequence: CASSQVGTGRLNTEAFF. CDR3 DNA sequence: TGCGCCAGCAGCCAAGTTGGGACAGGGCGCCTGAACACTGAAGCTTTCTTT.